This T cell receptor beta chain was recorded in a study of T cell responses to AZD1222 COVID-19 vaccine. Notes on the study in general: Epitopes outside B.1.351 and B.1.1.7 mutated regions reportedly drew nearly half of spike TCRs. Donors skewed white British and female; clonal diversity was possibly underestimated. Repertoire sampling occurred only after the peak T cell response. Baseline antibody screening turned up just six or seven seropositive AZD1222 recipients.

The data were produced by immunoSEQ multiplex PCR, yet TCRdb's version contains in-frame clones alone and is incomplete. Of 150,000 to 200,000 clones detected, almost 95% appear once; the ten largest clones hold about 2.5%. About this clone itself: The antigen is undetermined.

CDR3 length: 15 amino acids. V gave up 4 bases and J gave up 12 bases; unmatched junction bases: 7. CDR1 is LGHDT and CDR2 is YNNKEL in the germline V gene (reference sequence). V gene TRBV3-1 (or the pseudogene TRBV3-2) combines with J gene TRBJ2-2; 14 bases line up with TRBD2. The sequencing used peripheral blood, collected on day 0 of AZD1222 vaccination. The TCR was taken from an adult in good health. The DNA for the CDR3 is TGTGCCAGCAGCCCGGTGACTAGCGGGAGGGTTCAGCTGTTTTTT. Translating gives CASSPVTSGRVQLFF.